Given below is one T cell receptor beta chain in context. Per the original data handling: Counts of nucleated cells, estimated from reference gene primer amplification, were obtained. TCRdb's table, derived via immunoSEQ multiplex PCR, lists solely in-frame clones and lacks some. V and J calls and clone size are copied from that table; D and trimming were computed from the DNA. There are 95,000 to 150,000 clones in the sample; over 80% occur only once, and around 11% lies in the top ten. The entry originates in a study of blood T cell repertoires in COVID-19. At the level of the study: Sites in the United States, Italy and Spain provided acute and convalescent COVID-19 samples. T cells, B-cell-depleted T cells, or PBMCs provided the cDNA or gDNA that served as material.

This TCR was recovered from a man aged 55 to 70 with acute or convalescent COVID-19. Sample: peripheral blood.

CDR3 coding DNA: TGTGCCGTTCAGGAGAACACTGAAGCTTTCTTT. Amino acid sequence: CAVQENTEAFF. The chain carries TRBV10-3 and TRBJ1-1; D not certain. Germline values: CDR1 ENHRY, CDR2 SYGVKD. This CDR3 has 11 residues. V dropped 11 bases and J dropped 1 base, with 8 bases sitting between them.